This entry lists 14 T cell receptor beta chains sequenced from one sample in a study of blood T cell repertoires in COVID-19. Sequenced by immunoSEQ multiplex PCR; TCRdb stores in-frame clones only, minus some. The profile shows around 120,000 clones, less than 90% of them singletons. The material sequenced was PBMCs or T cells enriched from blood (not recorded which). Receptors originate from a woman aged 45 to 65 who had recovered from COVID-19.

This chain joins TRBV5-4 and TRBJ2-2; TRBD1 agrees at 10 bases. The CDR3 is 17 amino acids. Germline V gives CDR1 SGHNT, CDR2 YYREEE (reference sequence). Trimming took 5 bases from V and 0 from J; bases not matched to a gene: 7. The CDR3: CASRRRTGGANTGELFF. DNA for the CDR3: TGTGCCAGCAGGCGCCGGACAGGGGGGGCGAACACCGGGGAGCTGTTTTTT.

The chain employs TRBV18 and TRBJ2-7, with TRBD1 identical over 7 bases. Germline lookup yields CDR1 KGHSH and CDR2 LQKENI. V dropped 1 base and J dropped 1; count of bases not matched to a gene: 1. The CDR3 has 14 residues. CDR3: CASSPRDSSYEQYF. The CDR3 DNA reads as TGTGCCAGCTCACCACGGGACAGTTCCTACGAGCAGTACTTC.

This chain links TRBV2 with TRBJ2-3; tentative D call: TRBD2 (5 bases). The germline V and J ends were trimmed by 1 base and 1 base, with 9 bases remaining between them. This CDR3 spans 15 amino acids. Germline CDR1 is SNHLY and CDR2 is FYNNEI. CDR3 nucleotide sequence: TGTGCCAGCAGTGAAGAGGGAGTGGGCACAGATACGCAGTATTTT. Its protein product is CASSEEGVGTDTQYF.

In DNA, the CDR3 is TGTGCCAGCAGCTTGGAGCCCCATGAGCAGTTCTTC. Its translation is CASSLEPHEQFF. V gene TRBV5-6 combines with J gene TRBJ2-1; D call uncertain. This CDR3 spans 12 amino acids. Trimming took off 0 bases at V and 8 bases at J, with 6 bases between the two ends. Germline CDR1 reads SGHDT; CDR2 reads YYEEEE.

The genes are TRBV11-2 and TRBJ2-7; a weak D match, TRBD1 (6 bases). CDR3 length: 14 amino acids. The ends were cut back, 1 base at V and 5 bases at J, with 12 bases in the middle. The V gene's germline CDR1 is SGHAT and CDR2 FQNNGV. CDR3 bases: TGTGCCAGCAGCTTAGTACGCAGGGACAACGAGCAGTACTTC. Its translation: CASSLVRRDNEQYF.

Only a few counts were recorded for this clone. The chain recombines TRBV5-1 with TRBJ2-7; 7 bases map to TRBD1. The germline V gene encodes CDR1 SGHRS and CDR2 YFSETQ. V dropped 4 bases and J dropped 5; count of bases not matched to a gene: 12. The CDR3 is 15 amino acids. The CDR3 DNA is TGCGCCAGCAGCCCGATGACGATAACAGGGGACGAGCAGTACTTC. This translates into CASSPMTITGDEQYF.

This clone was seen a few times. The genes are TRBV5-1 and TRBJ1-2, with 7 bases aligning to TRBD1. CDR1 and CDR2 (germline): SGHRS, YFSETQ. The CDR3 is 18 amino acids. V gave up 2 bases and J gave up 0 bases; unmatched junction bases: 13. In DNA form, the CDR3 reads TGCGCCAGCAGCTTCGGTTGGGACAGCGACGACTCTAACTATGGCTACACCTTC. Encoded protein: CASSFGWDSDDSNYGYTF. The entire variable domain, with the rest obtained from reference TRBV5-1 and TRBJ1-2, is as follows: KAGVTQTPRYLIKTRGQQVTLSCSPISGHRSVSWYQQTPGQGLQFLFEYFSETQRNKGNFPGRFSGRQFSNSRSEMNVSTLELGDSALYLCASSFGWDSDDSNYGYTFGSGTRLTVV.

V and J are TRBV11-2 and TRBJ2-2; possible D gene TRBD2, 7 bases. Germline CDR1 SGHAT, CDR2 FQNNGV. V lost 5 bases, J lost 9 bases, and 22 bases lay in between. There are 16 residues in the CDR3. This CDR3 is CASSPRGAGFPRELFF. The CDR3 DNA follows: TGTGCCAGCAGCCCCCGGGGGGCGGGCTTCCCCAGGGAGCTGTTTTTT. Full variable domain (missing parts from reference TRBV11-2 and TRBJ2-2): EAGVAQSPRYKIIEKRQSVAFWCNPISGHATLYWYQQILGQGPKLLIQFQNNGVVDDSQLPKDRFSAERLKGVDSTLKIQPAKLEDSAVYLCASSPRGAGFPRELFFGEGSRLTVL.

The V gene is TRBV11-3, the J gene TRBJ2-5; 12 nucleotides align to TRBD1. This CDR3 contains 16 residues. V gave up 2 bases and J gave up 4 bases; unmatched junction bases: 5. Looked up from germline, CDR1 is SGHNT and CDR2 is YENEEA. The DNA for the CDR3 is TGTGCCAGCAGCTTACCGGGACAGGGGGCCTTAGAGACCCAGTACTTC. This sequence encodes CASSLPGQGALETQYF.

The chain recombines TRBV5-1 with TRBJ1-4, with TRBD1 matching over 7 bases. Trimming took 4 bases from V and 7 from J; bases not matched to a gene: 10. Germline V lookup: CDR1 SGHRS, CDR2 YFSETQ. This CDR3 has 15 residues. The CDR3 region has the DNA TGCGCCAGCAGCCGGACAGGTGGGCCCAGTGAAAAACTGTTTTTT. The encoded protein is CASSRTGGPSEKLFF.

This clone has just one count. The CDR3 here is CASSPLTGGGRTEAFF. CDR3 sequence (DNA): TGTGCCAGCTCACCCTTAACAGGGGGCGGGAGAACTGAAGCTTTCTTT. The chain carries TRBV18 and TRBJ1-1, with 9 bases fitting TRBD1. The V segment lost 3 bases and the J segment 5 bases; nucleotides outside the gene matches: 10. The CDR3 extends over 16 amino acids. The germline V gene has CDR1 KGHSH and CDR2 LQKENI.

V is TRBV19 and J is TRBJ2-7; 9 bases agree with TRBD1. After removal of 1 base from V and 2 bases from J, the junction contained 3 bases not matched to a gene. This CDR3 comprises 15 residues. Germline assignment: CDR1 LNHDA and CDR2 SQIVND (reference sequence). Written as DNA, the CDR3 is TGTGCCAGTAGTATAGGCGGGACAGGGACCTACGAGCAGTACTTC. It yields the protein CASSIGGTGTYEQYF.

This sequence joins TRBV23-1 and TRBJ1-4, with TRBD1 matching 7 bases. TRBV23-1 is labeled an ORF, and its function is uncertain. The V and J ends lost 3 bases and 7 bases, in that order; junction bases with no gene match: 11. The CDR3 covers 16 residues. CDR3 loop: CASSQIDRARGEKLFF. CDR3 bases: TGCGCCAGCAGTCAGATCGACAGGGCGAGGGGTGAAAAACTGTTTTTT.

The V and J genes are TRBV12-3 or TRBV12-4 and TRBJ1-6, with 11 bases identical to TRBD1. The CDR3 consists of 13 residues. The trim removed 10 bases at V and 9 bases at J, leaving 5 bases unmatched. CDR3 sequence (DNA): TGTGCCACCGTTGGACAGGGGGCTTCACCCCTCCACTTT. Protein: CATVGQGASPLHF.